The 20 T cell receptor beta chains below come from one sample, sequenced in a study of graft-versus-host responses after intestinal transplantation. These receptors have no identified antigens. Assay used: immunoSEQ multiplex PCR; TCRdb lists only in-frame clones, some missing. The sample carries 73,000 or so clones, roughly 90% recorded once. The starting material was unstimulated CD8+ T cells sorted from spleen or lymph node cells, obtained before transplant. The source is a human donor who was the organ donor for an intestinal transplant.

This chain connects TRBV10-2 to TRBJ1-3; weak D call: TRBD1 (5 bases). Trimming removed 10 bases at V and 9 bases at J, with 10 bases between. CDR3 length equals 10 residues. Germline V CDR1 and CDR2: WSHSY, SAAADI. The CDR3 reads CATFQGTIYF. The CDR3 DNA sequence: TGCGCCACCTTCCAGGGCACCATATATTTT.

The V and J genes are TRBV21-1 and TRBJ1-1; whether TRBD1, the table's D call, matches the DNA was not checked. TRBV21-1 is annotated as a pseudogene. This CDR3 contains 15 residues. The chain's CDR3 is CASSLEAGGVTEAFF. CDR3 nucleotides: TGTGCCAGCAGCCTAGAGGCAGGGGGAGTCACTGAAGCTTTCTTT.

The gene calls are TRBV6-1 and TRBJ2-1; tentatively, D is TRBD1 (5 bases). Germline V gene data show CDR1 as MNHNS and CDR2 as SASEGT. Deletions cut 6 bases from V and 3 bases from J, with 9 bases between. The CDR3 spans 13 residues. The CDR3 region has the DNA TGTGCCAGCAGGGGGCAGATCTACAATGAGCAGTTCTTC. Translation: CASRGQIYNEQFF.

The chain carries TRBV5-6 and TRBJ1-1, with a tentative D call TRBD1 (6 bases). The V end lost 0 bases, the J end lost 6 bases, and 15 bases lay between the germline ends. This CDR3 contains 15 residues. Germline CDR1 and CDR2: SGHDT and YYEEEE. This chain's CDR3 is CASSLDPGETAEAFF. In DNA form, the CDR3 reads TGTGCCAGCAGCTTGGACCCAGGGGAGACCGCTGAAGCTTTCTTT. The full variable domain, with the rest looked up from reference TRBV5-6 and TRBJ1-1, is DAGVTQSPTHLIKTRGQQVTLRCSPKSGHDTVSWYQQALGQGPQFIFQYYEEEERQRGNFPDRFSGHQFPNYSSELNVNALLLGDSALYLCASSLDPGETAEAFFGQGTRLTVV.

V is TRBV29-1 and J is TRBJ2-6, with D hard to call. V lost 6 bases and J 2 bases, leaving 14 bases between the germline ends. Germline-derived CDR1 and CDR2 are SQVTM and ANQGSEA. CDR3 length: 15 amino acids. The CDR3 loop is CSVTHRGTGANVLTF. Written as DNA, the CDR3 is TGCAGCGTCACCCACCGAGGCACTGGGGCCAACGTCCTGACTTTC.

The chain couples TRBV9 to TRBJ2-2; D gene ambiguous. The V gene lost 2 bases and the J gene lost 6 bases, with 5 bases spanning the gap. Germline-derived CDR1 and CDR2 are SGDLS and YYNGEE. This CDR3 is 12 amino acids long. The CDR3: CASSVLPGELFF. CDR3 sequence (DNA): TGTGCCAGCAGCGTCCTCCCCGGGGAGCTGTTTTTT.

This chain uses TRBV6-5 with TRBJ1-2; D gene ambiguous. CDR3 length: 15 amino acids. Trimming removed 2 bases at V and 8 bases at J, with 18 bases between. Germline V CDR1 and CDR2: MNHEY, SVGAGI. The CDR3 protein is CASSYVHRDLGGYTF. CDR3 coding DNA: TGTGCCAGCAGTTACGTACATCGGGATCTGGGGGGCTACACCTTC.

The rearrangement joins TRBV4-3 to TRBJ2-1; 8 nucleotides agree with TRBD2. This CDR3 spans 15 amino acids. Per the germline V gene, CDR1 is LGHNA and CDR2 is YSLEER. V shed 2 bases, J shed 6 bases, and the junction held 6 bases outside the gene matches. The CDR3 DNA reads TGCGCCAGCAGCCAACAGGCGGGGGGTGTCAATGAGCAGTTCTTC. This encodes CASSQQAGGVNEQFF.

This chain uses TRBV5-4 with TRBJ2-3; 7 positions agree with TRBD2. The CDR3 totals 15 residues. Losses at the gene ends were 4 bases for V and 4 bases for J; bases not matched to a gene: 9. From germline, CDR1 is SGHNT and CDR2 YYREEE (reference sequence). The CDR3 DNA sequence: TGTGCCAGCAGCCCGTGGGGGGGGTTGGCAGATACGCAGTATTTT. Its translation is CASSPWGGLADTQYF.

This clone was detected a few times. The chain joins TRBV4-3 to TRBJ2-1; 7 positions match TRBD2. V shed 1 base, J shed 4 bases, and the junction held 7 bases outside the gene matches. Looked up from germline, CDR1 is LGHNA and CDR2 is YSLEER. CDR3 length: 16 amino acids. For the CDR3, the DNA is TGCGCCAGCAGCCAAGTCATGCAGGGAGGGTACAATGAGCAGTTCTTC. Translated, it gives CASSQVMQGGYNEQFF.

This clone was detected once. The chain uses TRBV28 and TRBJ2-2; no clear D gene. V dropped 6 bases and J dropped 2 bases, with 7 bases sitting between them. The length of the CDR3 is 13 residues. Germline V CDR1 and CDR2: MDHEN, SYDVKM. The CDR3 loop reads CASRLLNTGELFF. The CDR3 DNA sequence: TGTGCCAGCAGGCTCCTAAACACCGGGGAGCTGTTTTTT.

The chain joins TRBV29-1 to TRBJ2-1; D gene uncertain. The germline V and J ends were trimmed by 3 bases and 0 bases, with 9 bases remaining between them. CDR1 and CDR2 (germline): SQVTM, ANQGSEA. There are 14 residues in the CDR3. The CDR3 sequence: CSVEGASSYNEQFF. CDR3 coding DNA: TGCAGCGTTGAGGGCGCCAGCTCCTACAATGAGCAGTTCTTC.

This chain uses TRBV6-5 with TRBJ1-2; 8 nucleotides align to TRBD1. Trimming removed 4 bases from V and 0 bases from J; junction bases left unmatched: 4. The CDR3 covers 15 residues. CDR1 MNHEY and CDR2 SVGAGI come from the germline V gene. In nucleotides, the CDR3 is TGTGCCAGCAGTTTCGACAGGGGATCTAACTATGGCTACACCTTC. Protein product: CASSFDRGSNYGYTF.

This clone was observed a single time. This chain connects TRBV7-6 to TRBJ2-1; 8 bases map to TRBD2. CDR3 size: 17 residues. Germline V gene lookup returns CDR1 SGHVS and CDR2 FNYEAQ. V gave up 5 bases and J gave up 0 bases; unmatched junction bases: 9. The CDR3 DNA is TGTGCCAGCAGCCCGACAGTAGCGGGGCGCTCCTACAATGAGCAGTTCTTC. This sequence encodes CASSPTVAGRSYNEQFF. Filled out from reference TRBV7-6 and TRBJ2-1, the complete variable domain reads GAGVSQSPRYKVTKRGQDVALRCDPISGHVSLYWYRQALGQGPEFLTYFNYEAQQDKSGLPNDRFSAERPEGSISTLTIQRTEQRDSAMYRCASSPTVAGRSYNEQFFGPGTRLTVL.

V and J are TRBV28 and TRBJ1-6; the match to TRBD1 covers 9 bases. The CDR3 is 15 residues long. J was trimmed by 10 bases and V by 5 bases; bases with no gene match: 9. The germline V gene has CDR1 MDHEN and CDR2 SYDVKM. CDR3 nucleotides: TGTGCCAGCAGTAAACGACAGGGGGGTTGGTCACCCCTCCACTTT. Protein product: CASSKRQGGWSPLHF.

The rearrangement joins TRBV7-9 to TRBJ1-3; TRBD1 is a possible D gene (5 bases). Germline V gene data show CDR1 as SEHNR and CDR2 as FQNEAQ (reference sequence). Trimming stripped 2 bases from V and 0 bases from J, with 17 bases between. CDR3 length: 18 residues. This CDR3 is CASSLIRVRALSGNTIYF. CDR3 nucleotide sequence: TGTGCCAGCAGCTTAATTCGCGTCAGGGCCCTCTCTGGAAACACCATATATTTT. The full variable domain, its missing parts supplied by reference TRBV7-9 and TRBJ1-3, is DTGVSQNPRHKITKRGQNVTFRCDPISEHNRLYWYRQTLGQGPEFLTYFQNEAQLEKSRLLSDRFSAERPKGSFSTLEIQRTEQGDSAMYLCASSLIRVRALSGNTIYFGEGSWLTVV.

The chain uses TRBV2 and TRBJ2-1, with 7 bases fitting TRBD2. The CDR3 runs 14 residues. Germline V gene lookup returns CDR1 SNHLY and CDR2 FYNNEI. V lost 9 bases to trimming and J lost 4 bases; unmatched junction nucleotides: 9. CDR3 amino acids: CASTGTTIYNEQFF. The CDR3 DNA sequence: TGTGCCAGTACCGGGACTACAATATACAATGAGCAGTTCTTC.

The rearrangement joins TRBV6-1 to TRBJ2-5; D uncertain. This CDR3 region has 13 residues. The V and J ends lost 3 bases and 5 bases respectively, with 10 bases between them. CDR1 MNHNS and CDR2 SASEGT come from the germline V gene. The DNA of the CDR3 is TGTGCCAGCAGTGACAATTTCGGGGAGACCCAGTACTTC. Translated, it gives CASSDNFGETQYF.

V is TRBV5-1 and J is TRBJ2-3; TRBD1 matches 11 bases. Germline trimming cut 1 base from V and 2 bases from J; bases unmatched to any gene: 24. The germline V gene has CDR1 SGHRS and CDR2 YFSETQ. CDR3 size: 23 residues. CDR3 amino acids: CASSLYVRDRGDRLASYTDTQYF. The DNA of the CDR3 is TGCGCCAGCAGCTTGTACGTCCGGGACAGGGGGGACCGACTAGCGAGTTACACAGATACGCAGTATTTT.

The chain has TRBV2 and TRBJ1-4; D is possibly TRBD1 (6 bases). Germline CDR1 reads SNHLY; CDR2 reads FYNNEI. The CDR3 is made up of 15 amino acids. The germline V and J ends were trimmed by 4 bases and 0 bases, with 9 bases remaining between them. This chain's CDR3 is CASSGGLATNEKLFF. The CDR3, as DNA: TGTGCCAGCAGTGGGGGGCTTGCAACTAATGAAAAACTGTTTTTT.